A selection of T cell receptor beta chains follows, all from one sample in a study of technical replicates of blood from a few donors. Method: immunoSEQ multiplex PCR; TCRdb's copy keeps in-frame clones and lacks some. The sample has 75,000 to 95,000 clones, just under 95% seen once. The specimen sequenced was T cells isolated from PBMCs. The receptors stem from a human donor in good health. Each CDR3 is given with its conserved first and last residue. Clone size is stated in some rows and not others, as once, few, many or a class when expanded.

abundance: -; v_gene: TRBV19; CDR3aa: CASRMSGSPTNEQFF
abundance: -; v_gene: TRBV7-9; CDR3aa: CASSLVPTGGYPHYNEQFF
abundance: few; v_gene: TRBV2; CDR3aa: CASREFYGYTF
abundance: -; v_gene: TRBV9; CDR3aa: CASSPPNEQYF
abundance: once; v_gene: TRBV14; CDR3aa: CASSQVGTGIDYEQYF
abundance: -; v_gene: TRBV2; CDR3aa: CASSERDRVDYEQYF
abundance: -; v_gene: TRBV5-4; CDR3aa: CASSTLAATTYNEQFF
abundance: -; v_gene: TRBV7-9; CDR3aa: CASATDILYEQYF
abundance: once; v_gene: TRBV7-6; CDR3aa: CASSLGGGPQSHYGYTF
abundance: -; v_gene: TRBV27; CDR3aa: CASSGGAPEQYF
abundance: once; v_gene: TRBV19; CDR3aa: CASSIGTGGNYNEQFF
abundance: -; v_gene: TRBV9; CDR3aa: CASSVAGEQFYEQYF
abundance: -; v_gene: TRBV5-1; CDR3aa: CASSLERGGLETQYF
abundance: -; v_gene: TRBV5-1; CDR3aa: CASSLGSSGYNEQFF
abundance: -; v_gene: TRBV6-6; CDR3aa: CATSHTSGYEQYF
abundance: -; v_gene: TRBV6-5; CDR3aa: CASSYMSGDGYTF
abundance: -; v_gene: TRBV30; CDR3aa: CAWSTGSNEKLFF
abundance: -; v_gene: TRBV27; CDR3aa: CASSPPGLAGSYEQYF
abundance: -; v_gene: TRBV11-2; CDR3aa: CASSLTYRELFSGANVLTF
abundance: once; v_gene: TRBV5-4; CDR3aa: CASSLDVGGADTQYF
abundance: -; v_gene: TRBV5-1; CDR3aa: CASSVMGMNGYGYTF
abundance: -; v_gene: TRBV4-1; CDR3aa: CASSHTDMGLTTYGYTF
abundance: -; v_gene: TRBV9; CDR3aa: CASSAGGGGTGELFF
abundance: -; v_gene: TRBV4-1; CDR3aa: CASSHKDRDIGELFF
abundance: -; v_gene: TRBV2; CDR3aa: CASIEGEGQSYEQYF
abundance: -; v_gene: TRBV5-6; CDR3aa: CASSPQPRDGYTF
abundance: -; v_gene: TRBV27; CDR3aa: CASSFSGRGYYEQYF
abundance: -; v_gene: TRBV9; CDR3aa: CASSVSGMNTEAFF
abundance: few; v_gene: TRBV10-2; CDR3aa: CASTRDSYSGNTIYF
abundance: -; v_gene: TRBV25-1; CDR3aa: CASRTSGGNTGELFF